This TCR beta chain appears in the sequencing data of a study of blood T cell repertoires in COVID-19. Measured with immunoSEQ multiplex PCR; TCRdb has only the in-frame clones, and not every one. The repertoire holds roughly 200,000 clones, with around 84% as singletons. V was shortened by 8 bases and J by 4 bases, with 14 bases between the two germline ends. This CDR3 spans 13 amino acids. The germline CDR1 and CDR2 sequences are SNHLY and FYNNEI. The chain employs TRBV2 and TRBJ2-5; D unresolved. The TCR comes from a human donor in a cohort sampled during active COVID-19. Sequenced sample: peripheral blood. CDR3 loop: CASLLGLRETQYF. CDR3 nucleotide sequence: TGTGCCAGCCTTCTCGGTCTGCGAGAGACCCAGTACTTC.